The rows below give T cell receptor beta chains drawn from one sample of a study of regulatory T cells in long-lasting Graves disease. MiXCR, run by TCRdb on the multiplex PCR reads, gives a single entry per CDR3 protein. Of about 420,000 distinct CDR3 sequences listed, about 16% are singletons. The sample also formed part of further work on T cells in Graves' hyperthyroidism and ophthalmopathy.

The material sequenced was peripheral blood mononuclear cells (PBMCs), taken at new diagnosis, from a patient treated with antithyroid drugs. These receptors were taken from a woman aged 18-30 years with Graves disease. The CDR3 runs from the conserved cysteine through the conserved F or W. The order of the fields is J gene, V gene, D gene, clone size, CDR3 protein, CDR3 DNA. D genes are given only for firm matches. Not every row has a clone size; where given, it reads once, few, many or a size class.

TRBJ2-1 | TRBV5-1 | NA | many | CASSLMRHEQFF | TGCGCCAGCAGCTTGATGCGGCATGAGCAGTTCTTC
TRBJ1-1 | TRBV3-1 | NA | NA | CAGSPGGQNTEAFF | TGTGCCGGCAGCCCCGGAGGGCAGAACACTGAAGCTTTCTTT
TRBJ1-4 | TRBV28 | NA | NA | CASSLYGGATNEKLFF | TGTGCCAGCAGTTTATACGGGGGCGCAACTAATGAAAAACTGTTTTTT
TRBJ1-2 | TRBV5-5 | NA | many | CASSRRASYGYTF | TGTGCCAGCAGCCGTCGGGCCTCCTATGGCTACACCTTC
TRBJ2-2 | TRBV28 | NA | few | CASSLGHRGSTGELFF | TGTGCCAGCAGTTTGGGACATAGAGGGAGCACCGGGGAGCTGTTTTTT
TRBJ2-7 | TRBV20-1 | TRBD2 | many | CSARSRTSGRLYEQYF | TGCAGTGCTAGATCCCGGACTAGCGGCCGACTCTACGAGCAGTACTTC
TRBJ1-1 | TRBV7-9 | TRBD1 | NA | CAGRQGPLSDTEAFF | TGTGCCGGACGACAGGGGCCTCTTTCGGACACTGAAGCTTTCTTT
TRBJ2-2 | TRBV2 | NA | NA | CASSEQEGGFAGELFF | TGTGCCAGCAGTGAACAGGAAGGTGGTTTTGCCGGGGAGCTGTTTTTT
TRBJ1-2 | TRBV6-2/TRBV6-3 | NA | few | CASSKLSGIHETTNTF | TGTGCCAGCAGTAAATTATCAGGGATCCACGAAACGACAAACACCTTC
TRBJ2-1 | TRBV4-1 | NA | many | CASSQDNSNNEQFF | TGCGCCAGCAGCCAAGATAATAGCAACAATGAGCAGTTCTTC
TRBJ2-3 | TRBV30 | TRBD2 | many | CAWSVLALSTDTQYF | TGTGCCTGGAGTGTACTAGCGCTTAGCACAGATACGCAGTATTTT
TRBJ2-3 | TRBV12-3/TRBV12-4 | TRBD2 | many | CASSSGIAGAGDTQYF | TGTGCCAGCAGTTCGGGAATAGCGGGGGCGGGAGATACGCAGTATTTT
TRBJ2-3 | TRBV6-5 | NA | many | CASSYASDQSTDTQYF | TGTGCCAGCAGTTACGCTAGCGACCAAAGCACAGATACGCAGTATTTT
TRBJ2-7 | TRBV6-5 | NA | many | CASSYGQGREQYF | TGTGCCAGCAGTTACGGCCAGGGTCGTGAGCAGTACTTC
TRBJ2-7 | TRBV27 | TRBD1 | many | CASKLTWDRGFYEQYF | TGTGCCAGCAAACTAACCTGGGACAGGGGGTTCTACGAGCAGTACTTC
TRBJ2-7 | TRBV10-3 | TRBD1 | few | CAISENRGSYEQYF | TGTGCCATCAGTGAAAACAGGGGCAGCTACGAGCAGTACTTC
TRBJ2-5 | TRBV3-1 | TRBD2 | many | CASSQDNLAGEETQYF | TGTGCCAGCAGCCAAGATAATCTAGCGGGAGAAGAGACCCAGTACTTC
TRBJ1-5 | TRBV27 | NA | few | CASRRGDSNQPQHF | TGTGCCAGCAGGAGGGGGGATAGCAATCAGCCCCAGCATTTT
TRBJ2-3 | TRBV5-5 | TRBD2 | many | CASSLSGRVGSTDTQYF | TGTGCCAGCAGCCTGAGCGGGAGGGTTGGGAGCACAGATACGCAGTATTTT
TRBJ2-7 | TRBV6-2/TRBV6-3 | TRBD1 | few | CASSWKAGTGGYEQYF | TGTGCCAGCAGTTGGAAAGCGGGGACAGGGGGCTACGAGCAGTACTTC
TRBJ2-1 | TRBV20-1 | TRBD2 | few | CSARDPSGASYNEQFF | TGCAGTGCTAGAGATCCTAGCGGGGCCTCCTACAATGAGCAGTTCTTC
TRBJ2-5 | TRBV30 | TRBD2 | many | CAWRRWAGGPGNQYF | TGTGCCTGGAGGAGATGGGCGGGAGGCCCAGGTAACCAGTACTTC
TRBJ2-4 | TRBV11-3 | NA | NA | CASSRGSYLGF | TGTGCCAGCAGCCGCGGTTCGTATCTAGGATTC
TRBJ2-1 | TRBV10-2 | NA | once | CASALSDEQFF | TGCGCCAGCGCATTGAGCGATGAGCAGTTCTTC
TRBJ2-2 | TRBV7-9 | NA | few | CASSLGRTTNTGELFF | TGTGCCAGCAGCTTAGGACGAACGACGAACACCGGGGAGCTGTTTTTT
TRBJ2-2 | TRBV6-4 | NA | few | CASSEGYTGELFF | TGTGCCAGCAGTGAGGGCTACACCGGGGAGCTGTTTTTT
TRBJ2-5 | TRBV7-9 | TRBD2 | NA | CASSLELAGRKFQETQYF | TGTGCCAGCAGCTTAGAACTAGCGGGACGCAAATTCCAAGAGACCCAGTACTTC
TRBJ2-2 | TRBV11-2 | NA | many | CASRPSGRVNTGELFF | TGTGCCAGCAGGCCCTCAGGGCGGGTGAACACCGGGGAGCTGTTTTTT
TRBJ2-5 | TRBV4-2 | NA | few | CASSQRRGSGETQYF | TGTGCCAGCAGCCAAAGGCGGGGTTCAGGAGAGACCCAGTACTTC
TRBJ2-7 | TRBV9 | TRBD2 | many | CASSVGLAGYEQYF | TGTGCCAGCTCAGTCGGACTAGCGGGTTACGAGCAGTACTTC
TRBJ2-4 | TRBV24-1 | NA | NA | CATTVRFKLAKNIQYF | TGTGCCACCACCGTTCGTTTCAAGCTAGCCAAAAACATTCAGTACTTC
TRBJ1-2 | TRBV11-2 | NA | NA | CASSSGAVGYGYTF | TGTGCCAGCAGCTCCGGCGCCGTAGGCTATGGCTACACCTTC
TRBJ2-7 | TRBV29-1 | NA | many | CSVGTPGAYTYEQYF | TGCAGCGTCGGAACACCCGGGGCTTACACCTACGAGCAGTACTTC
TRBJ2-2 | TRBV20-1 | NA | NA | CSARGGLVDTGELFF | TGCAGTGCTAGGGGGGGGCTAGTAGACACCGGGGAGCTGTTTTTT
TRBJ2-7 | TRBV25-1 | NA | NA | CASTGRTSYEQYF | TGTGCCAGCACGGGCCGTACTTCCTACGAGCAGTACTTC
TRBJ1-2 | TRBV29-1 | NA | NA | CSVDPDRNYGYTF | TGCAGCGTTGACCCCGACCGCAACTATGGCTACACCTTC
TRBJ2-7 | TRBV9 | NA | many | CASSVLAGSSYEQYF | TGTGCCAGCAGCGTTCTAGCCGGAAGCTCCTACGAGCAGTACTTC
TRBJ2-1 | TRBV7-2 | TRBD2 | many | CASSRRVAGGPGNEQFF | TGTGCCAGCAGCCGAAGGGTAGCGGGAGGGCCAGGCAATGAGCAGTTCTTC
TRBJ1-4 | TRBV9 | TRBD1 | NA | CASSVGQESEKLFF | TGTGCCAGCAGCGTGGGACAGGAAAGTGAAAAACTGTTTTTT
TRBJ2-5 | TRBV12-3/TRBV12-4 | NA | few | CASRWDRETQYF | TGTGCCAGCAGGTGGGACCGAGAGACCCAGTACTTC
TRBJ2-7 | TRBV7-2 | NA | many | CASRRDFSYEQYF | TGTGCCAGCAGACGGGACTTCTCCTACGAGCAGTACTTC
TRBJ2-1 | TRBV28 | TRBD2 | many | CASRGTSGSHEQFF | TGTGCCAGCAGAGGGACTAGCGGGAGCCATGAGCAGTTCTTC
TRBJ1-5 | TRBV20-1 | TRBD1 | many | CSASRTTSGTANQPQHF | TGCAGTGCTAGTCGAACAACATCCGGGACAGCAAATCAGCCCCAGCATTTT
TRBJ1-1 | TRBV28 | TRBD1 | few | CASSKPTGGTEAFF | TGTGCCAGCAGTAAACCGACAGGGGGAACTGAAGCTTTCTTT
TRBJ2-7 | TRBV24-1 | TRBD1 | few | CATSDPGQGSYEQYF | TGTGCCACCAGTGATCCCGGACAGGGTTCCTACGAGCAGTACTTC
TRBJ2-6 | TRBV20-1 | NA | many | CSASLQEGTGANVLTF | TGCAGTGCTAGTTTGCAGGAAGGAACTGGGGCCAACGTCCTGACTTTC
TRBJ2-1 | TRBV24-1 | TRBD2 | NA | CATSEETASGRNEQFF | TGTGCCACCAGTGAGGAAACGGCTAGCGGGAGGAATGAGCAGTTCTTC
TRBJ2-5 | TRBV6-1 | TRBD1 | many | CASKGGDRVETQYF | TGTGCCAGCAAAGGCGGGGACAGGGTGGAGACCCAGTACTTC
TRBJ1-2 | TRBV12-3/TRBV12-4 | TRBD1 | NA | CASKWGGTGNYGYTF | TGTGCCAGCAAGTGGGGGGGGACAGGGAACTATGGCTACACCTTC
TRBJ2-3 | TRBV12-3/TRBV12-4 | NA | few | CASSLAIGQLTDTQYF | TGTGCCAGCAGTTTAGCCATCGGTCAGCTCACAGATACGCAGTATTTT
TRBJ2-1 | TRBV24-1 | TRBD2 | NA | CATSGRLALSYNEQFF | TGTGCCACCAGTGGCAGACTAGCGCTTTCCTACAATGAGCAGTTCTTC
TRBJ2-3 | TRBV28 | NA | NA | CASGLPDTQYF | TGTGCCAGCGGCCTTCCGGATACGCAGTATTTT
TRBJ2-5 | TRBV20-1 | TRBD1 | many | CSASKGPGGTKTQYF | TGCAGTGCTAGTAAGGGCCCAGGGGGCACAAAGACCCAGTACTTC